Below, 30 T cell receptor beta chains from the same sample are listed, as sequenced in a study of OX40 agonist ivuxolimab in advanced cancers. This table comes from immunoSEQ multiplex PCR, and its TCRdb copy is limited to in-frame clones, with some not included. Of over 85,000 clones detected, around 85% appear once; the ten largest clones hold over 1.3%. Sequenced material: CD4+ or CD8+ T cells sorted from blood, taken in a trial of the OX40 agonist ivuxolimab. These receptors all stem from an adult with an advanced solid tumor such as melanoma, head and neck, liver or kidney cancer.

The genes are TRBV5-1 and TRBJ1-4, with TRBD1 identical over 7 bases. Germline trimming cut 2 bases from V and 2 bases from J; bases unmatched to any gene: 3. Germline V gives CDR1 SGHRS, CDR2 YFSETQ. This CDR3 has 15 amino acids. This chain's CDR3 is CASSFETGTNEKLFF. CDR3 nucleotide sequence: TGCGCCAGCAGCTTTGAGACAGGGACTAATGAAAAACTGTTTTTT. Full variable domain (rest looked up from reference TRBV5-1 and TRBJ1-4): KAGVTQTPRYLIKTRGQQVTLSCSPISGHRSVSWYQQTPGQGLQFLFEYFSETQRNKGNFPGRFSGRQFSNSRSEMNVSTLELGDSALYLCASSFETGTNEKLFFGSGTQLSVL.

The genes are TRBV9 and TRBJ2-1, with TRBD2 matching 11 bases. The CDR3 spans 14 residues. CDR1 is SGDLS and CDR2 is YYNGEE in the germline V gene. After removal of 4 bases from V and 9 bases from J, the junction contained 6 bases not matched to a gene. The CDR3: CASSQLAGEGEQFF. The CDR3 nucleotides read TGTGCCAGCAGCCAACTAGCGGGAGAGGGTGAGCAGTTCTTC.

The J gene is TRBJ2-6, the V gene TRBV4-3; D gene unclear. CDR3 length: 13 amino acids. CDR1 LGHNA and CDR2 YSLEER come from the germline V gene. V was cut by 1 base and J by 3 bases, with 1 base left in between. The DNA of the CDR3 is TGCGCCAGCAGCCAAGTTGGGGCCAACGTCCTGACTTTC. As protein: CASSQVGANVLTF.

The J gene is TRBJ1-1, the V gene TRBV7-3; possibly TRBD1 for D (5 bases). There are 14 residues in the CDR3. In germline, CDR1 is SGHTA, CDR2 FQGTGA. V shed 5 bases and J shed 0 bases, with 10 bases lying between them. The CDR3 sequence: CASSTGGMNTEAFF. DNA of the CDR3: TGTGCCAGCAGCACGGGGGGGATGAACACTGAAGCTTTCTTT. Complete variable domain (other parts from reference TRBV7-3 and TRBJ1-1): GAGVSQTPSNKVTEKGKYVELRCDPISGHTALYWYRQSLGQGPEFLIYFQGTGAADDSGLPNDRFFAVRPEGSVSTLKIQRTERGDSAVYLCASSTGGMNTEAFFGQGTRLTVV.

The chain couples TRBV9 to TRBJ1-1, with 11 bases matching TRBD1. Germline V lookup: CDR1 SGDLS, CDR2 YYNGEE. J gave up 1 base and V 3 bases, and 2 bases lay outside the gene matches. The CDR3 loop spans 15 amino acids. The CDR3 reads CASSAGQGGNTEAFF. CDR3 nucleotides: TGTGCCAGCAGCGCGGGACAGGGGGGGAACACTGAAGCTTTCTTT.

This chain connects TRBV15 to TRBJ2-3, with 7 bases that match TRBD2. The J segment lost 2 bases and the V segment lost 2 bases, leaving 4 bases of the junction unmatched. The length of the CDR3 is 15 residues. Germline V gene lookup returns CDR1 LNHNV and CDR2 YYDKDF (reference sequence). The CDR3 here is CATSRSGANTDTQYF. The CDR3 region has the DNA TGTGCCACCAGCAGAAGCGGGGCCAACACAGATACGCAGTATTTT.

The gene calls are TRBV28 and TRBJ1-6; D is uncertain. Germline assignment: CDR1 MDHEN and CDR2 SYDVKM. This CDR3 spans 14 amino acids. V was pared by 2 bases and J by 4 bases, with 6 bases between. The CDR3 DNA reads TGTGCCAGCAGTTTAGATTCTTATAATTCACCCCTCCACTTT. Translated: CASSLDSYNSPLHF.

The V and J genes are TRBV5-6 and TRBJ1-5, with TRBD1 as a possible D gene (5 bases). With 6 bases removed from V and 0 bases from J, the gap between germline ends came to 13 bases. The CDR3 length is 15 residues. Looked up from germline, CDR1 is SGHDT and CDR2 is YYEEEE. CDR3 DNA: TGTGCCAGCACCACAGGATCCCATAGCAATCAGCCCCAGCATTTT. It specifies CASTTGSHSNQPQHF.

The chain is built from TRBV28 and TRBJ1-3, with a possible D match to TRBD1 (5 bases). The CDR3 consists of 16 residues. V was pared by 4 bases and J by 0 bases, with 13 bases between. The V gene's germline CDR1 is MDHEN and CDR2 SYDVKM. The CDR3 nucleotides are TGTGCCAGCAGTTCCCCCGGGGGGGACTCTGGAAACACCATATATTTT. Translated, it gives CASSSPGGDSGNTIYF.

The V gene is TRBV18, the J gene TRBJ1-1; TRBD1 agrees at 11 bases. The CDR3 consists of 15 residues. Trimming cost V 3 bases and J 3 bases; bases outside gene matches: 3. CDR1 is KGHSH, CDR2 LQKENI, per germline. This CDR3 is CASSPLGQGDTEAFF. DNA of the CDR3: TGTGCCAGCTCACCTCTGGGACAGGGGGACACTGAAGCTTTCTTT.

The J gene is TRBJ2-3, the V gene TRBV6-5; 7 positions match TRBD2. This CDR3 is built from 14 residues. Germline-derived CDR1 and CDR2 are MNHEY and SVGAGI. V lost 6 bases and J lost 1; bases outside the gene matches: 4. DNA of the CDR3: TGTGCCAGCAGCCAGCGGGAACGCACAGATACGCAGTATTTT. Translation: CASSQRERTDTQYF.

The CDR3 reads CASRTSTDTQYF. CDR3 nucleotide sequence: TGCGCCAGCAGGACTTCCACAGATACGCAGTATTTT. The chain carries TRBV5-1 and TRBJ2-3; D remains unclear. The V end lost 5 bases, the J end lost 2 bases, and 6 bases lay between the germline ends. Germline CDR1 SGHRS, CDR2 YFSETQ. CDR3 length: 12 residues.

The rearrangement joins TRBV9 to TRBJ1-4; 11 bases line up with TRBD1. The CDR3 is 14 residues long. The germline V gene encodes CDR1 SGDLS and CDR2 YYNGEE. J was trimmed by 8 bases and V by 4 bases; bases with no gene match: 4. The CDR3 nucleotides are TGTGCCAGCAGCCCAGGGACAGGGGGGGAAAAACTGTTTTTT. Translation gives CASSPGTGGEKLFF.

The genes are TRBV5-5 and TRBJ2-6; D is possibly TRBD1 (6 bases). Trimming cost V 4 bases and J 3 bases, with 11 bases left between them. This CDR3 contains 15 residues. Germline CDR1 reads SGHKS; CDR2 reads YYEKEE (reference sequence). The CDR3 nucleotides read TGTGCCAGCAGCCAGAACAGGGTTGGGGCCAACGTCCTGACTTTC. It encodes CASSQNRVGANVLTF.

Only a few counts were recorded for this clone. The chain couples TRBV19 to TRBJ1-5; D is perhaps TRBD1 (5 bases). CDR1 is LNHDA, CDR2 SQIVND, per germline (reference sequence). The CDR3 length is 15 residues. V lost 7 bases and J lost 0, with 13 bases in between. CDR3 residues: CASKGADYSNQPQHF. DNA of the CDR3: TGTGCCAGTAAAGGGGCGGATTATAGCAATCAGCCCCAGCATTTT.

This chain uses TRBV7-9 with TRBJ2-7; 7 nucleotides align to TRBD1. The CDR3 length is 14 residues. J was trimmed by 0 bases and V by 5 bases; bases with no gene match: 4. Germline assignment: CDR1 SEHNR and CDR2 FQNEAQ (reference sequence). The CDR3 DNA reads as TGTGCCAGCAGCCCCGGGACAGACTCCTACGAGCAGTACTTC. This translates into CASSPGTDSYEQYF.

The chain combines TRBV7-2 with TRBJ1-3; 7 positions agree with TRBD1. The CDR3 contains 15 residues. Germline V lookup: CDR1 SGHTA, CDR2 FQGNSA. The V segment lost 3 bases and the J segment 9 bases; nucleotides outside the gene matches: 11. This CDR3 reads CASSLGQPASGTIYF. The CDR3 DNA reads as TGTGCCAGCAGCTTGGGACAGCCGGCTTCAGGCACCATATATTTT. Together with reference TRBV7-2 and TRBJ1-3, the CDR3 gives the full variable domain: GAGVSQSPSNKVTEKGKDVELRCDPISGHTALYWYRQSLGQGLEFLIYFQGNSAPDKSGLPSDRFSAERTGGSVSTLTIQRTQQEDSAVYLCASSLGQPASGTIYFGEGSWLTVV.

This chain uses TRBV4-1 with TRBJ2-2; a possible D gene is TRBD1 (5 bases). Germline V gene data show CDR1 as MGHRA and CDR2 as YSYEKL. The CDR3 is 16 amino acids. V dropped 2 bases and J dropped 5 bases, with 15 bases sitting between them. As DNA, the CDR3 is TGCGCCAGCAGCCAATTGGACATTATTCAGACCGGGGAGCTGTTTTTT. Translating gives CASSQLDIIQTGELFF.

This clone was found a few times. The chain employs TRBV27 and TRBJ2-7; a weak D match, TRBD1 (6 bases). Germline loops: CDR1 MNHEY, CDR2 SMNVEV (reference sequence). Trimming removed 0 bases from V and 7 bases from J, with 13 bases in between. The CDR3 is made up of 14 amino acids. The CDR3 coding sequence is TGTGCCAGCAGTTTATCTCCCAGGGGTGAAGAGCAGTACTTC. It translates to CASSLSPRGEEQYF.

CDR3 bases: TGTGCCAGCAGCCCGGGGCCACCAGGGGAGACCCAGTACTTC. This codes for CASSPGPPGETQYF. The chain has TRBV7-9 and TRBJ2-5; D is perhaps TRBD1 or TRBD2 (5 bases each). The CDR3 has 14 residues. The ends were cut back, 5 bases at V and 5 bases at J, with 15 bases in the middle. Germline CDR1 and CDR2: SEHNR and FQNEAQ (reference sequence).

The chain uses TRBV5-1 and TRBJ2-2, with D unresolved. CDR1 is SGHRS, CDR2 YFSETQ, per germline. Trimming left V 4 bases short and J 2 bases short, with 12 bases between. The CDR3 has 15 amino acids. CDR3 loop: CASSTPDVNTGELFF. CDR3 coding DNA: TGCGCCAGCAGCACCCCGGACGTAAACACCGGGGAGCTGTTTTTT.

The V and J genes are TRBV19 and TRBJ1-2, with no clear D. The V and J ends lost 4 bases and 2 bases respectively, with 17 bases between them. Germline assignment: CDR1 LNHDA and CDR2 SQIVND (reference sequence). CDR3 size: 16 residues. This chain's CDR3 is CASSKAGSTVNYGYTF. The CDR3 bases are TGTGCCAGTAGTAAGGCCGGGAGTACTGTAAACTATGGCTACACCTTC.

This clone has only one observation. This chain joins TRBV28 and TRBJ2-4; D call uncertain. This CDR3 region has 15 residues. V was pared by 0 bases and J by 2 bases, with 8 bases between. Germline CDR1 and CDR2: MDHEN and SYDVKM. The CDR3 sequence: CASSLWSTTKNIQYF. In nucleotides, the CDR3 is TGTGCCAGCAGTTTATGGTCAACTACCAAAAACATTCAGTACTTC.

V is TRBV6-6 and J is TRBJ2-7; no definite D call. Deletions cut 4 bases from V and 9 bases from J, with 16 bases between. Germline V gene lookup returns CDR1 MNHNY and CDR2 SVGAGI (reference sequence). The CDR3 has 13 residues. The CDR3 sequence: CASSSDDREGQYF. DNA for the CDR3: TGTGCCAGCAGTTCCGACGACCGAGAAGGGCAGTACTTC.

The V call is TRBV19, the J call TRBJ1-1; D is unclear. This CDR3 is built from 13 residues. V was pared by 6 bases and J by 7 bases, with 15 bases between. Germline V lookup: CDR1 LNHDA, CDR2 SQIVND (reference sequence). Here the CDR3 reads CASRPTPRVEAFF. The CDR3 nucleotides are TGTGCCAGTAGACCGACACCACGGGTTGAAGCTTTCTTT.

The genes are TRBV29-1 and TRBJ2-3, with D perhaps matching TRBD1 (6 bases). Germline CDR1 is SQVTM and CDR2 is ANQGSEA. The CDR3 covers 13 residues. V lost 2 bases and J lost 3, with 9 bases in between. In DNA, the CDR3 is TGCAGCGTTGAAATCCAGGGGACAGATACGCAGTATTTT. It codes for CSVEIQGTDTQYF.

The chain recombines TRBV5-1 with TRBJ1-1; D unclear. V gave up 4 bases and J gave up 3 bases, with 10 bases separating them. This CDR3 has 13 residues. CDR1 is SGHRS, CDR2 YFSETQ, per germline. The CDR3 sequence is CASSPGFDTEAFF. The CDR3 DNA is TGCGCCAGCAGCCCAGGATTTGACACTGAAGCTTTCTTT.

The chain has TRBV7-6 and TRBJ2-1; maybe TRBD1 (6 bases). Looked up from germline, CDR1 is SGHVS and CDR2 is FNYEAQ. The CDR3 totals 16 residues. The ends were cut back, 1 base at V and 3 bases at J, with 13 bases in the middle. This CDR3 is CASSLEPTGYYNEQFF. The CDR3 DNA sequence: TGTGCCAGCAGCTTAGAACCGACAGGATACTACAATGAGCAGTTCTTC.

The gene calls are TRBV28 and TRBJ2-5, with D perhaps TRBD2 (6 bases). The J call may be wrong; the DNA end is better matched by TRBJ2-7. This CDR3 region has 15 residues. Germline lookup yields CDR1 MDHEN and CDR2 SYDVKM. Written as DNA, the CDR3 is TGTGCCGCCACTTCCTCGGGACTTACTACCTACGAGCAGTACTTC. Translating it yields CAATSSGLTTYEQYF.

The chain carries TRBV6-1 and TRBJ1-4; the match to TRBD1 covers 9 bases. The CDR3 is made up of 15 amino acids. Germline V gene lookup returns CDR1 MNHNS and CDR2 SASEGT. V lost 6 bases, J lost 8 bases, and 10 bases stayed unmatched. CDR3 DNA: TGTGCCAGCAGACCCCAAGGGACAGGGAACGAAAAACTGTTTTTT. Translated: CASRPQGTGNEKLFF.